This T cell receptor (beta chain) was sequenced in a study of CD8 T cells in ankylosing spondylitis. Points from the study as a whole: Made up of eight highly homologous variants, a TCR beta motif appeared characteristic of ankylosing spondylitis blood.

CDR1 is SQVTM, CDR2 ANQGSEA, per germline. Trimming removed 6 bases from V and 5 bases from J; junction bases left unmatched: 3. The CDR3 consists of 12 residues. Scientists made TCR beta libraries using quantitative 5'-RACE with molecular barcodes. A single record per CDR3 protein comes from TCRdb applying MiXCR to the 5' RACE reads. The sample has 50,000 or so distinct CDR3 sequences; less than 8.5% are singletons. Concerning this clonotype: Its antigen is as yet unknown.

The specimen sequenced was blood, either unsorted or a sorted T cell fraction (not recorded which). The chain couples TRBV29-1 to TRBJ2-1, with TRBD1 matching 8 bases. The receptor was isolated from a female donor with ankylosing spondylitis or in good health (not recorded which). The CDR3 is CSVGQGHNEQFF. CDR3 nucleotides: TGCAGCGTCGGACAGGGACACAATGAGCAGTTCTTC.